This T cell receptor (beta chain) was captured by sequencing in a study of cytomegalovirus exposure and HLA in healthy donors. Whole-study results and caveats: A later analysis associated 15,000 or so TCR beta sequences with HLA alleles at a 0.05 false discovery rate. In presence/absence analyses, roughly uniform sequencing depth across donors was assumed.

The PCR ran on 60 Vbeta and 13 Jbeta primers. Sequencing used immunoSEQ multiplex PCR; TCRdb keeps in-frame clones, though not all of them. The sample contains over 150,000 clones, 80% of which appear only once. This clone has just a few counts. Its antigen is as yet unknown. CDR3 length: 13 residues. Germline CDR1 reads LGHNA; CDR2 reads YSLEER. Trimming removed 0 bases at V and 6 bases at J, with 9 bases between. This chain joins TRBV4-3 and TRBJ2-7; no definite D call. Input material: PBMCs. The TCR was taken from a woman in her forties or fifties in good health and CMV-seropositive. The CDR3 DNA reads TGCGCCAGCAGCCAAGATAAAAGGAGCGAGCAGTACTTC. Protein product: CASSQDKRSEQYF.